These 14 T cell receptor beta chains were sequenced from one sample in a study of T cells in Graves' hyperthyroidism and ophthalmopathy. There were TCR beta CDR3 regions amplified from RNA transcripts. The HTBI primer set served for first-round RT-PCR of the TCR CDR3. TCRdb processed the multiplex PCR reads anew with MiXCR; each CDR3 protein has one entry. Altogether fewer than 800,000 distinct CDR3 sequences are present, about 17% being singletons, with the ten largest covering around 8.1%. The sequenced material came from blood. Receptors originate from a young man with Graves' hyperthyroidism.

This clonotype has a count of ten or more. This chain uses TRBV30 with TRBJ2-2; tentative D call: TRBD1 (5 bases). This CDR3 has 14 residues. V was shortened by 2 bases and J by 6 bases, with 13 bases between the two germline ends. CDR1 is GTSNPN and CDR2 is SVGIG in the germline V gene (reference sequence). In DNA form, the CDR3 reads TGTGCCTGGAGTATGTCATTGGGGCCCGGGGAGCTGTTTTTT. Protein sequence: CAWSMSLGPGELFF.

The chain recombines TRBV5-1 with TRBJ2-7, with 7 nucleotides matching TRBD2. The CDR3 consists of 15 residues. Germline V gene sequence: CDR1 SGHRS, CDR2 YFSETQ. Trimming at V came to 1 base and at J to 7 bases, leaving 11 bases not matched to a gene. The CDR3 DNA reads as TGCGCCAGCAGCTTGCTGGCGGGAGAAGCTGGGGAGCAGTACTTC. Translation gives CASSLLAGEAGEQYF.

This clonotype was counted between two and nine times. The chain couples TRBV7-9 to TRBJ2-7; 9 bases are shared with TRBD2. This CDR3 has 16 residues. Germline CDR1 is SEHNR and CDR2 is FQNEAQ (reference sequence). J gave up 2 bases and V 4 bases, and 9 bases lay outside the gene matches. The CDR3 nucleotides are TGTGCCAGCAGCTGGGGCCTAGCGGGATTCGCCTACGAGCAGTACTTC. Translation gives CASSWGLAGFAYEQYF.

This clonotype was observed at least ten times. The chain employs TRBV11-3 and TRBJ2-5; TRBD2 agrees at 12 bases. V shed 2 bases and J 5 bases; nucleotides not matched to a gene: 9. Germline values: CDR1 SGHNT, CDR2 YENEEA. This CDR3 is 17 amino acids long. Here the CDR3 DNA reads TGTGCCAGCAGCTTATCTCCTAGCGGGAGGGCTGGGGAGACCCAGTACTTC. Its protein product is CASSLSPSGRAGETQYF.

This clonotype was detected ten times or more. The rearrangement links TRBV27 to TRBJ2-2; TRBD2 matches 7 bases. Per the germline V gene, CDR1 is MNHEY and CDR2 is SMNVEV (reference sequence). V dropped 6 bases and J dropped 2; count of bases not matched to a gene: 12. This CDR3 is built from 17 residues. CDR3 in DNA: TGTGCCAGCAGCCCTCCCGGCGGGAGAAGCAACACCGGGGAGCTGTTTTTT. Amino acid sequence: CASSPPGGRSNTGELFF.

The genes are TRBV7-3 and TRBJ1-3, with a weak D call TRBD1 (5 bases). The CDR3 extends over 16 amino acids. The V end lost 1 base, the J end lost 0 bases, and 10 bases lay between the germline ends. Germline assignment: CDR1 SGHTA and CDR2 FQGTGA. CDR3 coding DNA: TGTGCCAGCAGCTTAATTCGGGGCCTCTCTGGAAACACCATATATTTT. Its protein is CASSLIRGLSGNTIYF.

This clonotype was recorded at least ten times. The rearrangement joins TRBV3-1 to TRBJ2-7; 12 nucleotides match TRBD2. CDR3 size: 15 residues. Germline lookup yields CDR1 LGHDT and CDR2 YNNKEL (reference sequence). Trimming cost V 3 bases and J 1 base; bases outside gene matches: 1. CDR3 loop: CASSHGLAGSYEQYF. CDR3 DNA: TGTGCCAGCAGCCATGGACTAGCGGGGTCCTACGAGCAGTACTTC.

This clonotype was detected many times. The chain combines TRBV30 with TRBJ1-1, with TRBD1 as a possible D gene (6 bases). This CDR3 spans 15 amino acids. Per germline, CDR1 GTSNPN and CDR2 SVGIG (reference sequence). Trimming cost V 4 bases and J 6 bases, with 21 bases left between them. CDR3 DNA sequence: TGTGCCTGGAACCCAGGACAGTCGGGAACCGCTGAAGCTTTCTTT. Amino acids: CAWNPGQSGTAEAFF. The full variable domain, rest sourced from reference TRBV30 and TRBJ1-1, is SQTIHQWPATLVQPVGSPLSLECTVEGTSNPNLYWYRQAAGRGLQLLFYSVGIGQISSEVPQNLSASRPQDRQFILSSKKLLLSDSGFYLCAWNPGQSGTAEAFFGQGTRLTVV.

In its sample, this clonotype was seen a few times. This sequence joins TRBV24-1 and TRBJ2-7; 9 positions agree with TRBD1. The CDR3 spans 13 residues. Trimming cost V 7 bases and J 6 bases; bases outside gene matches: 6. The V gene's germline CDR1 is KGHDR and CDR2 SFDVKD. The CDR3 region is CATSLGQGGEQYF. CDR3 nucleotide sequence: TGTGCCACCAGCCTGGGACAGGGAGGCGAGCAGTACTTC.

The rearrangement uses TRBV5-4 and TRBJ2-1; 10 bases are shared with TRBD2. The CDR3 is 14 amino acids. After removal of 1 base from V and 10 bases from J, the junction contained 5 bases not matched to a gene. Per the germline V gene, CDR1 is SGHNT and CDR2 is YYREEE (reference sequence). CDR3 coding DNA: TGTGCCAGCAGCTTGTCCCTTAGCGGGAGGGAGCAGTTCTTC. Translation gives CASSLSLSGREQFF.

V usage is TRBV20-1 and J usage is TRBJ1-1; D uncertain. Germline CDR1 and CDR2: DFQATT and SNEGSKA (reference sequence). V lost 3 bases, J lost 1 base, and 9 bases lay in between. CDR3 length: 13 residues. CDR3 region: CSARRYGNTEAFF. The CDR3, as DNA: TGCAGTGCTAGGAGGTACGGGAACACTGAAGCTTTCTTT.

The table lists this clonotype with many counts. The V and J genes are TRBV27 and TRBJ2-1; D not certain. V lost 0 bases and J 6 bases, leaving 9 bases between the germline ends. Germline CDR1 and CDR2: MNHEY and SMNVEV (reference sequence). CDR3 length: 14 residues. This CDR3 is CASSLSRASNEQFF. Here the CDR3 DNA reads TGTGCCAGCAGTTTATCCCGGGCCTCCAATGAGCAGTTCTTC.

Points on this clonotype: A much larger clone sits a single nucleotide away, making a read error possible. CDR3 in DNA: TGCGCCAGCAGCCTCCCTCCTCGCGATGAGCAGTTCTTC. Its translation: CASSLPPRDEQFF. The genes are TRBV5-1 and TRBJ2-1; no reliable D call. The CDR3 runs to 13 residues. The V gene's germline CDR1 is SGHRS and CDR2 YFSETQ. V was cut by 4 bases and J by 8 bases, with 13 bases left in between.

The chain couples TRBV12-5 to TRBJ1-2; the match to TRBD1 covers 10 bases. This CDR3 spans 13 amino acids. V lost 7 bases, J lost 5 bases, and 4 bases stayed unmatched. Germline CDR1 LGHNT, CDR2 FRNRAP. The CDR3 coding sequence is TGTGCTAGTGTCAGGGGACAGGGGTATGGCTACACCTTC. Protein: CASVRGQGYGYTF.